These 19 T cell receptor beta chains share one sample of origin, sequenced in a study of response to subunit inactivated influenza vaccine. MiXCR was run by TCRdb on the RT-PCR reads, yielding one entry per CDR3 protein. The sample records 500,000 to 600,000 distinct CDR3 sequences, 10% to 15% being singletons. The sample consisted of PBMCs from blood, taken roughly 6 weeks after vaccination. Receptors were obtained from a man aged 50 or older who received an inactivated influenza vaccine.

The chain recombines TRBV28 with TRBJ1-2; D remains ambiguous. V dropped 5 bases and J dropped 8 bases, with 12 bases sitting between them. The CDR3 loop spans 12 amino acids. Germline lookup yields CDR1 MDHEN and CDR2 SYDVKM. This CDR3 reads CASSPHTRGYTF. In DNA, the CDR3 is TGTGCCAGCAGTCCCCACACGCGCGGCTACACCTTC.

This clonotype was counted only a few times. V is TRBV7-8 and J is TRBJ2-4; the D gene could be TRBD1 or TRBD2 (6 bases each). The CDR3 sequence is 15 residues long. Germline CDR1 SGHVS, CDR2 FQNEAQ. V gave up 6 bases and J gave up 9 bases, with 21 bases separating them. The CDR3 loop is CASSWGAMEFGIQYF. For the CDR3, the DNA is TGTGCCAGCAGTTGGGGGGCGATGGAGTTTGGCATTCAGTACTTC.

V usage is TRBV7-3 and J usage is TRBJ2-6; 7 bases are shared with TRBD1. The germline gives CDR1 SGHTA, CDR2 FQGTGA. Unmatched junction bases numbered 10, after V lost 6 bases and J lost 2 bases. The CDR3 extends over 17 amino acids. CDR3 region: CASRPGTEKTGANVLTF. The CDR3 bases are TGTGCCAGCAGACCCGGGACAGAAAAGACTGGGGCCAACGTCCTGACTTTC.

The CDR3 DNA sequence: TGTGCCAGCAGCCAATACGGGGCCACAGTCACAGATACGCAGTATTTT. It yields the protein CASSQYGATVTDTQYF. This sequence joins TRBV4-2 and TRBJ2-3; possibly TRBD1 or TRBD2 for D (5 bases each). With 2 bases removed from V and 2 bases from J, the gap between germline ends came to 14 bases. Germline CDR1 LGHNA, CDR2 YNFKEQ. This CDR3 spans 16 amino acids.

The chain combines TRBV6-5 with TRBJ2-7, with D possibly called TRBD1 or TRBD2 (6 bases each). In germline, CDR1 is MNHEY, CDR2 SVGAGI. This CDR3 has 15 amino acids. Trimming pared 1 base from V and 2 bases from J, leaving 12 bases between. The CDR3 DNA reads TGTGCCAGCAGTTACTACGGGGGCCCTCCCTACGAGCAGTACTTC. Its protein product is CASSYYGGPPYEQYF.

The genes are TRBV20-1 and TRBJ1-6; 8 bases fit TRBD1. Germline V CDR1 and CDR2: DFQATT, SNEGSKA (reference sequence). The CDR3 is 14 residues long. Trimming took 4 bases from V and 8 from J; bases not matched to a gene: 7. The CDR3 coding sequence is TGCAGTGCTAAAATGGACAGGGTGCATTCACCCCTCCACTTT. Translating gives CSAKMDRVHSPLHF.

This chain connects TRBV28 to TRBJ2-7; TRBD2 aligns across 7 bases. Looked up from germline, CDR1 is MDHEN and CDR2 is SYDVKM. The CDR3 is 13 amino acids. The V and J ends lost 3 bases and 4 bases, in that order; junction bases with no gene match: 3. CDR3 bases: TGTGCCAGCAGTTTGGGACTAAGATACGAGCAGTACTTC. This sequence encodes CASSLGLRYEQYF. Drawing the rest from reference TRBV28 and TRBJ2-7, the complete variable domain is DVKVTQSSRYLVKRTGEKVFLECVQDMDHENMFWYRQDPGLGLRLIYFSYDVKMKEKGDIPEGYSVSREKKERFSLILESASTNQTSMYLCASSLGLRYEQYFGPGTRLTVT.

A few counts support this clonotype. J is TRBJ2-6 and V is TRBV19; D is unclear. The germline V gene encodes CDR1 LNHDA and CDR2 SQIVND (reference sequence). V lost 5 bases to trimming and J lost 0 bases, with 5 bases between them. The CDR3 runs 14 residues. CDR3 sequence: CASSAFSGANVLTF. The CDR3 DNA reads as TGTGCCAGTAGTGCATTCTCTGGGGCCAACGTCCTGACTTTC.

CDR3 amino acids: CASSLANGGQGETQYF. The CDR3 DNA is TGCGCCAGCAGCTTGGCCAACGGGGGGCAAGGGGAGACCCAGTACTTC. The chain has TRBV5-1 and TRBJ2-5; TRBD2 might be the D (7 bases). This CDR3 is built from 16 residues. V was cut by 0 bases and J by 5 bases, with 17 bases left in between. The germline V gene encodes CDR1 SGHRS and CDR2 YFSETQ.

The chain couples TRBV10-3 to TRBJ2-3; D tentatively reads TRBD1 or TRBD2 (5 bases each). Germline V gives CDR1 ENHRY, CDR2 SYGVKD. The V end was cut by 0 bases, the J end by 2 bases, with 15 bases between. The CDR3 loop spans 17 amino acids. In nucleotides, the CDR3 is TGTGCCATCAGTGAGTCGACTCTTCGGGACCACACAGATACGCAGTATTTT. Its protein product is CAISESTLRDHTDTQYF.

This clonotype was observed a handful of times. This chain links TRBV12-3 or TRBV12-4 with TRBJ2-1, with 9 bases identical to TRBD2. The V and J ends lost 1 base and 9 bases, in that order; junction bases with no gene match: 7. The CDR3 contains 15 residues. The CDR3 DNA reads TGTGCCAGCAGTTTAGAAAGCGGGGGGAACTTTGAGCAGTTCTTC. Residues: CASSLESGGNFEQFF.

The V gene is TRBV10-3, the J gene TRBJ2-1, with D perhaps given as TRBD1 or TRBD2 (5 bases each). The CDR3 totals 15 residues. Germline V CDR1 and CDR2: ENHRY, SYGVKD. Trimming took 6 bases from V and 2 from J, leaving 14 bases between them. This chain's CDR3 is CAIRSRRGPYNEQFF. The DNA of the CDR3 is TGTGCCATCAGGTCGCGTCGGGGCCCCTACAATGAGCAGTTCTTC.

This rearrangement joins TRBV15 to TRBJ2-7; the match to TRBD2 covers 7 bases. V lost 1 base and J lost 3; bases outside the gene matches: 3. This CDR3 has 14 amino acids. Germline lookup yields CDR1 LNHNV and CDR2 YYDKDF (reference sequence). The CDR3 sequence: CATSRGREVYEQYF. The CDR3 coding sequence is TGTGCCACCAGCAGAGGCCGGGAGGTCTACGAGCAGTACTTC.

In its sample, this clonotype was seen once. The rearrangement joins TRBV7-2 to TRBJ1-2; weak D call: TRBD1 (5 bases). The germline V gene encodes CDR1 SGHTA and CDR2 FQGNSA. The V end was cut by 4 bases, the J end by 1 base, with 10 bases between. CDR3 length: 14 amino acids. Here the CDR3 DNA reads TGTGCCAGCAGCTCCCGCGGGGGTAACTATGGCTACACCTTC. As protein: CASSSRGGNYGYTF.

Comment on this clonotype: Relative to the germline gene, one junction end is altered; a read error may explain this. This chain uses TRBV13 with TRBJ1-2; TRBD1 might be the D (5 bases). The CDR3 extends over 18 amino acids. In germline, CDR1 is PRHDT, CDR2 FYEKMQ (reference sequence). The CDR3 here is CTSSLIWGLDRDNYGYTF. CDR3 bases: TGTACCAGCAGTTTAATCTGGGGCTTGGACCGTGATAACTATGGCTACACCTTC.

This clonotype was seen a few times. The V call is TRBV28, the J call TRBJ2-5; 10 bases fit TRBD1. CDR1 is MDHEN and CDR2 is SYDVKM in the germline V gene. V lost 6 bases, J lost 5 bases, and 9 bases stayed unmatched. The CDR3 sequence is 15 residues long. CDR3: CASRAGGQGEETQYF. The CDR3 DNA reads TGTGCCAGCAGGGCAGGAGGACAGGGGGAGGAGACCCAGTACTTC.

This clonotype was observed a handful of times. The chain couples TRBV6-1 to TRBJ2-5, with 9 bases aligning to TRBD2. The germline V gene has CDR1 MNHNS and CDR2 SASEGT. The CDR3 is 14 amino acids. The J segment lost 5 bases and the V segment lost 6 bases, leaving 7 bases of the junction unmatched. CDR3 in DNA: TGTGCCAGCAGAGTAGCGGGGGATGTCGAGACCCAGTACTTC. Its translation: CASRVAGDVETQYF.

This clonotype was picked up a small number of times. This sequence joins TRBV30 and TRBJ2-7; maybe TRBD2 (6 bases). This CDR3 has 11 amino acids. The germline CDR1 and CDR2 sequences are GTSNPN and SVGIG (reference sequence). V dropped 5 bases and J dropped 12 bases, with 17 bases sitting between them. The CDR3 bases are TGTGCCTGGGGACTCAACGGGGACTCGTACTTC. This codes for CAWGLNGDSYF.

This clonotype was picked up many times. The V call is TRBV5-1, the J call TRBJ1-1; no clear D gene. V lost 2 bases and J lost 1, with 6 bases in between. The CDR3 totals 13 residues. Germline CDR1 SGHRS, CDR2 YFSETQ. Here the CDR3 DNA reads TGCGCCAGCAGCTTCCTGAGGAACACTGAAGCTTTCTTT. Amino acids: CASSFLRNTEAFF.